This is a list of T cell receptor beta chains from one sample in a study of cytomegalovirus exposure and HLA in healthy donors. Produced via immunoSEQ multiplex PCR; TCRdb's table is partial and in-frame only. The sample consists of 150,000 to 180,000 clones, roughly 77% of them appearing once. Sequencing was carried out using PBMCs. The receptor source for this set is a man aged 25 to 40 in good health and CMV-seropositive. Each CDR3 is given with its conserved first and last residue. The order of the fields is V gene, D gene, clone size, J gene, CDR3 protein, CDR3 DNA. D genes are given only for firm matches. Where a row states a size, it is once, few, many or the class of an expanded clone; other rows omit it.

TRBV27	TRBD1	few	TRBJ1-1	CASSFRDSPLQAFF	TGTGCCAGCAGTTTTCGGGACAGCCCTCTGCAAGCTTTCTTT
TRBV7-9	-	few	TRBJ2-1	CASSPDRAFMEQFF	TGTGCCAGCAGCCCGGACAGAGCGTTTATGGAGCAGTTCTTC
TRBV5-6	-	once	TRBJ2-7	CASSPKTGPRAYEQYF	TGTGCCAGCAGCCCGAAGACAGGACCCCGCGCCTACGAGCAGTACTTC
TRBV7-9	TRBD1	few	TRBJ1-1	CASTRRQGNTEAFF	TGTGCCAGCACCAGGAGACAGGGAAACACTGAAGCTTTCTTT
TRBV6-5	-	-	TRBJ2-7	CASSSTHYEQYF	TGTGCCAGCAGTTCGACCCACTACGAGCAGTACTTC
TRBV6-4	TRBD1	-	TRBJ2-1	CASSRQGVGNEQFF	TGTGCCAGCAGTAGACAGGGGGTTGGCAATGAGCAGTTCTTC
TRBV6-5	TRBD1	-	TRBJ1-1	CASSRDRQAFF	TGTGCCAGCAGTAGGGACAGGCAAGCTTTCTTT
TRBV18	-	-	TRBJ2-3	CASSPLDTTDTQYF	TGTGCCAGCTCACCACTAGACACGACAGATACGCAGTATTTT
TRBV5-1	-	-	TRBJ1-1	CASSLDSLNTEAFF	TGCGCCAGCAGCTTGGACAGTTTGAACACTGAAGCTTTCTTT
TRBV25-1	TRBD1	-	TRBJ2-7	CAGSGRTGAHEQYF	TGTGCCGGCAGTGGGAGGACAGGGGCCCACGAGCAGTACTTC
TRBV7-9	TRBD1	-	TRBJ2-1	CASSSSSGQSYNEQFF	TGTGCCAGCAGCTCGAGCTCGGGACAGTCCTACAATGAGCAGTTCTTC
TRBV7-5	-	-	TRBJ1-2	CARSPRTGYRVGGYTF	TGTGCCAGAAGCCCACGGACAGGGTATAGGGTTGGTGGCTACACCTTC
TRBV29-1	TRBD2	-	TRBJ2-1	CSVEDGGLAGGLYNEQFF	TGCAGCGTTGAAGATGGGGGTCTAGCGGGAGGGCTCTACAATGAGCAGTTCTTC
TRBV11-2	TRBD1	few	TRBJ1-2	CASRQGSYGYTF	TGTGCCAGCAGACAGGGGTCGTATGGCTACACCTTC
TRBV11-2	-	-	TRBJ1-6	CASSLEPGGNSPLHF	TGTGCCAGCAGCTTAGAGCCAGGCGGGAATTCACCCCTCCACTTT
TRBV29-1	-	-	TRBJ2-6	CSVDTGNGANVLTF	TGCAGCGTCGATACAGGGAATGGGGCCAACGTCCTGACTTTC
TRBV6-5	TRBD1	-	TRBJ1-1	CASSYGQGDSFAFF	TGTGCCAGCAGTTACGGGCAGGGGGATTCCTTTGCTTTCTTT
TRBV5-1	-	-	TRBJ1-1	CASSLGGWTEAFF	TGCGCCAGCAGCTTGGGAGGTTGGACTGAAGCTTTCTTT
TRBV6-6	TRBD2	-	TRBJ2-1	CASTYFGGNEQFF	TGTGCCAGCACTTATTTCGGGGGGAATGAGCAGTTCTTC
TRBV9	-	-	TRBJ1-5	CARGGLGTTLRNQPQHF	TGTGCCAGGGGGGGTCTGGGCACAACCTTGCGGAATCAGCCCCAGCATTTT
TRBV6-5	-	-	TRBJ1-1	CASSYSARGTEAFF	TGTGCCAGCAGTTACTCGGCCCGGGGAACTGAAGCTTTCTTT
TRBV5-1	-	few	TRBJ1-5	CASSASGLWGQPQHF	TGCGCCAGCAGCGCATCGGGACTGTGGGGACAGCCCCAGCATTTT
TRBV4-1	TRBD2	-	TRBJ2-3	CASSPTGLAGGLTDTQYF	TGCGCCAGCAGCCCCACGGGACTAGCGGGGGGCCTCACAGATACGCAGTATTTT
TRBV10-3	TRBD2	-	TRBJ2-1	CAISEPLTSGGAEQFF	TGTGCCATCAGTGAGCCCCTGACTAGCGGGGGCGCGGAGCAGTTCTTC
TRBV27	TRBD2	-	TRBJ2-2	CASTQGVGLDVNTGELFF	TGTGCCAGCACCCAAGGGGTTGGACTAGACGTGAACACCGGGGAGCTGTTTTTT
TRBV10-3	TRBD2	-	TRBJ2-1	CAISGWASGRLDNEQFF	TGTGCCATCAGCGGGTGGGCTAGCGGGAGGTTGGACAATGAGCAGTTCTTC
TRBV25-1	-	-	TRBJ2-2	CASSGRRLDTGELFF	TGTGCCAGCAGTGGCAGGCGCTTGGACACCGGGGAGCTGTTTTTT
TRBV4-1	TRBD1	once	TRBJ1-2	CASSRSQGENNYGYTF	TGCGCCAGCAGCCGGTCCCAGGGGGAGAATAACTATGGCTACACCTTC
TRBV9	TRBD1	-	TRBJ1-2	CASSDGTGPLYGYTF	TGTGCCAGCAGCGACGGGACAGGGCCTCTCTATGGCTACACCTTC
TRBV27	TRBD2	-	TRBJ2-7	CASSSLAGGFYEQYF	TGTGCCAGCAGTTCGTTGGCGGGAGGGTTCTACGAGCAGTACTTC
TRBV7-9	-	-	TRBJ2-2	CASSNLALDDGELFF	TGTGCCAGCAGCAACCTCGCGCTAGACGACGGGGAGCTGTTTTTT
TRBV6-1	-	-	TRBJ1-1	CASSEQGETEAFF	TGTGCCAGCAGCGAACAAGGAGAAACTGAAGCTTTCTTT
TRBV10-2	-	-	TRBJ1-4	CASWRGGNEKLFF	TGCGCCAGCTGGCGGGGGGGGAATGAAAAACTGTTTTTT
TRBV5-1	TRBD2	-	TRBJ2-3	CASSLAGGFSISTQYF	TGCGCCAGCAGCTTGGCGGGAGGGTTCTCAATAAGTACGCAGTATTTT
TRBV5-1	-	-	TRBJ2-7	CASSLAERIYEQYF	TGCGCCAGCAGCTTGGCCGAGCGTATCTACGAGCAGTACTTC
TRBV6-6	-	-	TRBJ2-2	CASSPSYGELFF	TGTGCCAGCAGTCCCTCGTACGGGGAGCTGTTTTTT
TRBV7-6	-	-	TRBJ2-2	CASSLRGRSTGELFF	TGTGCCAGCAGCTTAAGGGGGAGAAGCACCGGGGAGCTGTTTTTT
TRBV5-6	-	-	TRBJ2-7	CASSTRQRTYEQYF	TGTGCCAGCAGCACCCGACAGCGAACCTACGAGCAGTACTTC
TRBV25-1	-	-	TRBJ1-1	CASSGGTEAFF	TGTGCCAGCAGTGGAGGGACTGAAGCTTTCTTT
TRBV28	TRBD2	once	TRBJ2-5	CASSLYSFGVAGEETQYF	TGTGCCAGCAGTTTATACAGCTTTGGTGTAGCGGGAGAGGAGACCCAGTACTTC
TRBV5-4	TRBD2	-	TRBJ2-3	CASSLVLAGDTQYF	TGTGCCAGCAGCTTGGTACTAGCGGGAGATACGCAGTATTTT